This TCR beta chain was sequenced during a study of Ad26.COV2.S vaccination and SARS-CoV-2 variants (dated by TCRdb to the early 2020s). Background for the entire study: Donors in the vaccine arm were drawn from COV1001, a multicentre, randomized, double-blind, placebo-controlled phase I-IIa trial testing Ad26.COV2.S in healthy adults. Ad26.COV2.S was given intramuscularly at 5x10^10 or 1x10^11 viral particles, as a single shot or as two shots 56 days apart. TCRbeta repertoire sequencing was used to assess the specificity and breadth of SARS-CoV-2-reactive T cell receptors after Ad26.COV2.S vaccination. The TCR-sequenced set comprised around 32 samples: approximately 20 Ad26.COV2.S vaccine recipients, 5 placebo recipients and 8 SARS-CoV-2 convalescent individuals. Trial participants were randomized into five groups of five: low-dose or high-dose Ad26.COV2.S given once or twice, or placebo on both occasions. Investigators did not know the trial group allocation while performing experiments and assessing outcomes.

The sample's treatment or condition label, in plain terms: some 19 received Ad26.COV2.S at low or high dose, single or two shots; a few received placebo; per-sample allocation not given. For vaccine and placebo recipients, the sequenced repertoires came from samples collected on day 63 after the first injection. In Cohort 1b, about two dozen adults aged 18-55 years were enrolled at a single site in Boston, USA, between 29 July and 7 August 2020. As a vaccine, Ad26.COV2.S was a replication-incompetent adenovirus type 26 vector that expressed a prefusion-stabilized SARS-CoV-2 spike protein derived from the original Wuhan strain. The full study reports these points: The study was not powered for comparison of responses between vaccine doses or regimens. According to the authors, total T cell responses may have been underestimated by the TCR breadth and depth analyses. Vaccine and placebo recipients had comparable non-spike TCR breadth, which fits with the vaccine containing only spike. After vaccination, spike-specific CD8+ and CD4+ T cell responses were reported to show substantial breadth. Ad26.COV2.S recipients had higher spike-specific TCR breadth than placebo recipients (P = 0.0014).

In this sample, this clone turned up once. What this receptor recognizes is not known. No clone much larger than this one lies a single base away; base qualities are absent. TCRbeta CDR3 regions were sequenced with the immunoSEQ Assay. After extraction, genomic DNA underwent amplification by bias-controlled multiplex PCR, followed by high-throughput sequencing. The original pipeline was this. Collapsing and filtering of sequences were performed to quantify the absolute abundance of each unique TCRbeta CDR3 region. Usable DNA was measured by amplifying reference genes present in all nucleated cells, and TCRbeta template counts were normalized to that usable DNA to estimate T cell fraction. Repertoire TCRs were annotated as SARS-CoV-2-specific by exact matching of V gene, CDR3 amino acid sequence and J gene to a known reactive TCR set. The reference SARS-CoV-2 TCR set came from MIRA and was filtered for enrichment in COVID-19-positive ImmuneCODE repertoires, removing public or cross-reactive TCRs. Using the MIRA antigens, annotated TCRs were further analysed by specific ORF or by position within an ORF. Breadth was defined as the number of annotated unique rearrangements divided by the total number of unique productive rearrangements, and depth was defined as the summed frequency of the annotated unique rearrangements. Two-sided Wilcoxon rank-sum tests were applied when comparing TCR breadth between groups. The immuneACCESS repertoire file appears here via TCRdb, limited to in-frame rearrangements. These files lack a portion of the clones; in checked studies, under half of the deficit traces to unresolved V genes, and the cause of the others is not known. That table is the source of V, J and clone size, and D and trimming were worked out from the DNA. The sample table records around 300,000 clones; about 88% of these occur just once. 6.4% of the sample is taken by the ten largest.

Trimming removed 7 bases from V and 4 bases from J; the gene matches leave 7 bases unexplained. CDR1 is given as SNHLY and CDR2 as FYNNEI, both from the germline V gene. Measured from the cysteine to the phenylalanine, the CDR3 is 14 residues long. Only CDR3 DNA is held: 42 bases, read in frame from base 1. The sequence was obtained from a person aged 18-65 years who received the Ad26.COV2.S COVID-19 vaccine or a placebo. Sample: peripheral blood, taken in a trial of Ad26.COV2.S vaccine versus placebo. The chain employs TRBV2 and TRBJ2-3, and TRBD2 matches 8 of the central bases. The nucleotides are TGTGCCAGCACCGGACTAGCTAGCCCAGATACGCAGTATTTT. The translation is CASTGLASPDTQYF.